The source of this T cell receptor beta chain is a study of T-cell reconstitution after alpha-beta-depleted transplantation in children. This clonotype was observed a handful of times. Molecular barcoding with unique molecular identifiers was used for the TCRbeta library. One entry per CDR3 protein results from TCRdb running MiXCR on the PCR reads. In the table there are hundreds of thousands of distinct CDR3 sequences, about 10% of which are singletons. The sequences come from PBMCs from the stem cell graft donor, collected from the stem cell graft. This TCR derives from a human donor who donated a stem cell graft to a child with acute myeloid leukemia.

In DNA, the CDR3 is TGCGCCAGCAGCTTGGCAGGGGGCGAAGCTTCACCCCTCCACTTT. Amino acid sequence: CASSLAGGEASPLHF. The chain employs TRBV5-1 and TRBJ1-6, with TRBD1 matching 8 bases. V was clipped by 0 bases and J by 9 bases; unmatched bases: 5. CDR1 and CDR2 from the germline V gene are SGHRS and YFSETQ. CDR3 length: 15 amino acids.